The present TCR beta chain was sequenced within a study of T cell repertoires in cytomegalovirus infection. Study-wide background: Matching HLA type, along with CMV infection, was indicated by public TCR beta signatures. Points from the study as a whole: The cumulative frequency of public TCR beta families distinguished individuals who carried CMV together with the relevant HLA.

TCRdb re-analysed the reads in MiXCR, keeping a single row per CDR3 protein. Among about 900,000 distinct CDR3 sequences listed, around 31% were seen once. As concerns this clonotype: Its matching antigen is unknown.

The clonotype was recovered from a human donor in good health (CMV status not recorded). Some clones in this sample may be carry-over from other donors' samples. The starting material was cultured CD8+ T cells from PBMCs, obtained from culture after CMV antigen stimulation.

The chain's CDR3 is CASSQEVSGGRTDTQYF. The CDR3 DNA sequence: TGTGCCAGCAGCCAAGAGGTCAGCGGGGGGCGCACAGATACGCAGTATTTT. J is TRBJ2-3 and V is TRBV9; 9 nucleotides line up with TRBD2. V gave up 4 bases and J gave up 1 base; unmatched junction bases: 10. Germline V gene sequence: CDR1 SGDLS, CDR2 YYNGEE. CDR3 length: 17 amino acids.